Following are 22 T cell receptor beta chains from one sample sequenced in a study of cytomegalovirus exposure and HLA in healthy donors. Use of 60 Vbeta and 13 Jbeta primers characterized the PCR. Using immunoSEQ multiplex PCR, the repertoire was profiled, and TCRdb retains in-frame clones only, with some absent. The table lists some 140,000 clones, 80% of them singletons. Sample: PBMCs. These receptors were obtained from a man aged 25 to 40 in good health and CMV-seropositive.

The gene calls are TRBV5-6 and TRBJ1-5, with a possible D match to TRBD1 (5 bases). The germline V gene encodes CDR1 SGHDT and CDR2 YYEEEE. Trimming stripped 4 bases from V and 4 bases from J, with 15 bases between. CDR3 size: 15 residues. The CDR3 region is CASSAGQGLNQPQHF. Here the CDR3 DNA reads TGTGCCAGCAGCGCCGGACAAGGGTTAAATCAGCCCCAGCATTTT.

The V gene is TRBV28, the J gene TRBJ2-7, with 8 bases fitting TRBD2. With 1 base clipped from V and 3 bases from J, the junction kept 8 bases outside the gene matches. The CDR3 has 16 amino acids. CDR1 is MDHEN, CDR2 SYDVKM, per germline. The CDR3 DNA sequence: TGTGCCAGCAGTTTATTGGGGAGCGGGAGACGCTACGAGCAGTACTTC. It specifies CASSLLGSGRRYEQYF.

This chain connects TRBV28 to TRBJ2-5, with D unresolved. This CDR3 has 14 residues. Deletions cut 2 bases from V and 4 bases from J, with 11 bases between. In germline, CDR1 is MDHEN, CDR2 SYDVKM. The CDR3 sequence is CASSLSSVGETQYF. Here the CDR3 DNA reads TGTGCCAGCAGTTTAAGTTCGGTCGGAGAGACCCAGTACTTC.

This clone was seen only a few times. V gene TRBV30 combines with J gene TRBJ2-6; D is undetermined. CDR3 length: 12 amino acids. V lost 4 bases and J lost 1, with 2 bases in between. Germline values: CDR1 GTSNPN, CDR2 SVGIG (reference sequence). The CDR3 DNA reads TGTGCCTGGACGTCTGGGGCCAACGTCCTGACTTTC. It codes for CAWTSGANVLTF.

The chain employs TRBV10-3 and TRBJ2-6, with TRBD1 as a possible D gene (6 bases). From germline, CDR1 is ENHRY and CDR2 SYGVKD. The CDR3 has 18 amino acids. V lost 10 bases to trimming and J lost 0 bases, with 22 bases between them. CDR3 region: CATTTFPEQGSGANVLTF. The CDR3 DNA is TGTGCCACCACCACCTTTCCGGAACAGGGCTCTGGGGCCAACGTCCTGACTTTC.

This chain links TRBV28 with TRBJ1-1, with 7 bases aligning to TRBD1. Germline values: CDR1 MDHEN, CDR2 SYDVKM. The CDR3 is 14 residues long. The trim removed 8 bases at V and 1 base at J, leaving 7 bases unmatched. The CDR3 here is CASEPGQRNTEAFF. Written as DNA, the CDR3 is TGTGCCAGCGAACCGGGACAGAGGAACACTGAAGCTTTCTTT.

The V gene is TRBV2, the J gene TRBJ1-5; TRBD1 matches 9 bases. CDR1 and CDR2 (germline): SNHLY, FYNNEI. V lost 5 bases and J lost 3; bases outside the gene matches: 17. CDR3 size: 19 residues. This CDR3 is CASSNPGQGPFSPNQPQHF. In DNA form, the CDR3 reads TGTGCCAGCAGTAATCCGGGACAGGGTCCATTTTCACCCAATCAGCCCCAGCATTTT.

V usage is TRBV19 and J usage is TRBJ1-5; TRBD1 aligns across 8 bases. Germline V gene sequence: CDR1 LNHDA, CDR2 SQIVND (reference sequence). J gave up 2 bases and V 4 bases, and 7 bases lay outside the gene matches. CDR3 size: 16 residues. CDR3 DNA sequence: TGTGCCAGTAGTAAACGGACAGGGTCGGGCAATCAGCCCCAGCATTTT. This encodes CASSKRTGSGNQPQHF.

The rearrangement joins TRBV5-1 to TRBJ2-7; TRBD2 might be the D (6 bases). V lost 2 bases, J lost 2 bases, and 11 bases lay in between. The CDR3 loop spans 14 amino acids. Germline CDR1 is SGHRS and CDR2 is YFSETQ. The CDR3 reads CASSLGGAAYEQYF. Written as DNA, the CDR3 is TGCGCCAGCAGCTTAGGAGGGGCCGCCTACGAGCAGTACTTC.

The V call is TRBV7-2, the J call TRBJ2-5; 7 bases agree with TRBD2. The V segment lost 1 base and the J segment 1 base; nucleotides outside the gene matches: 6. Germline values: CDR1 SGHTA, CDR2 FQGNSA. The CDR3 contains 16 residues. CDR3 amino acids: CASSLDGGGLQETQYF. In DNA, the CDR3 is TGTGCCAGCAGCTTAGACGGCGGGGGTCTCCAAGAGACCCAGTACTTC.

The chain has TRBV20-1 and TRBJ2-3; D gene ambiguous. V lost 1 base to trimming and J lost 3 bases, with 2 bases between them. CDR1 is DFQATT and CDR2 is SNEGSKA in the germline V gene (reference sequence). This CDR3 region has 11 residues. The CDR3: CSARATDTQYF. In DNA form, the CDR3 reads TGCAGTGCTAGAGCAACAGATACGCAGTATTTT.

This chain uses TRBV5-1 with TRBJ1-3; TRBD1 matches at 7 bases. Trimming cost V 3 bases and J 3 bases; bases outside gene matches: 6. The CDR3 extends over 15 amino acids. Germline V CDR1 and CDR2: SGHRS, YFSETQ. CDR3 bases: TGCGCCAGCAGCTGGGGGACAGAGAATGGAAACACCATATATTTT. Translated: CASSWGTENGNTIYF.

J is TRBJ1-2 and V is TRBV5-1; D not resolved. V was clipped by 2 bases and J by 8 bases, with 13 bases between them. CDR3 size: 13 residues. Germline V gene lookup returns CDR1 SGHRS and CDR2 YFSETQ. The CDR3: CASSFGFSGGYTF. The CDR3 DNA sequence: TGCGCCAGCAGCTTCGGGTTTTCGGGGGGCTACACCTTC. The entire variable domain, with the rest obtained from reference TRBV5-1 and TRBJ1-2, is as follows: KAGVTQTPRYLIKTRGQQVTLSCSPISGHRSVSWYQQTPGQGLQFLFEYFSETQRNKGNFPGRFSGRQFSNSRSEMNVSTLELGDSALYLCASSFGFSGGYTFGSGTRLTVV.

This chain uses TRBV28 with TRBJ1-2, with TRBD1 matching 12 bases. Germline trimming cut 5 bases from V and 7 bases from J; bases unmatched to any gene: 8. The CDR3 runs to 15 residues. Germline CDR1 is MDHEN and CDR2 is SYDVKM. The CDR3 nucleotides read TGTGCCAGCAGTACACCGGGACAGGGGGCATCTGGCTACACCTTC. Its translation: CASSTPGQGASGYTF.

The V and J genes are TRBV7-2 and TRBJ2-3; 9 bases agree with TRBD2. V lost 1 base to trimming and J lost 3 bases; unmatched junction nucleotides: 5. Germline V gives CDR1 SGHTA, CDR2 FQGNSA. This CDR3 comprises 16 residues. CDR3 protein: CASSLEAGGLTDTQYF. DNA of the CDR3: TGTGCCAGCAGCTTAGAAGCGGGAGGACTTACAGATACGCAGTATTTT.

This chain connects TRBV7-9 to TRBJ2-4; no reliable D call. The CDR3 totals 16 residues. Trimming cost V 5 bases and J 0 bases, with 14 bases left between them. Germline assignment: CDR1 SEHNR and CDR2 FQNEAQ (reference sequence). Written as DNA, the CDR3 is TGTGCCAGCAGCCCCATGCAGAGGCTAGCCAAAAACATTCAGTACTTC. Amino acids: CASSPMQRLAKNIQYF.

This clone was counted a few times. The genes are TRBV11-2 and TRBJ2-4; the D is unclear. CDR1 and CDR2 (germline): SGHAT, FQNNGV. This CDR3 is built from 13 residues. Trimming took off 3 bases at V and 8 bases at J, with 11 bases between the two ends. CDR3 loop: CASSFPGSDIQYF. CDR3 DNA sequence: TGTGCCAGCAGCTTTCCCGGGTCGGACATTCAGTACTTC. Variable domain in full (rest from reference TRBV11-2 and TRBJ2-4): EAGVAQSPRYKIIEKRQSVAFWCNPISGHATLYWYQQILGQGPKLLIQFQNNGVVDDSQLPKDRFSAERLKGVDSTLKIQPAKLEDSAVYLCASSFPGSDIQYFGAGTRLSVL.

V gene TRBV10-2 combines with J gene TRBJ1-2; weak D call: TRBD1 (6 bases). This CDR3 region has 12 residues. Germline V gives CDR1 WSHSY, CDR2 SAAADI. The V and J ends lost 5 bases and 3 bases respectively, with 7 bases between them. The CDR3 DNA is TGCGCCAGCAGTACAGGGTACTATGGCTACACCTTC. Translated, it gives CASSTGYYGYTF.

The chain joins TRBV28 to TRBJ2-1; 11 nucleotides align to TRBD2. CDR1 MDHEN and CDR2 SYDVKM come from the germline V gene. V shed 5 bases, J shed 9 bases, and the junction held 6 bases outside the gene matches. The CDR3 covers 14 residues. In DNA, the CDR3 is TGTGCCAGCAGTGGTACTAGCGGGAGTTTTGAGCAGTTCTTC. Translation gives CASSGTSGSFEQFF. Variable domain in full (rest from reference TRBV28 and TRBJ2-1): DVKVTQSSRYLVKRTGEKVFLECVQDMDHENMFWYRQDPGLGLRLIYFSYDVKMKEKGDIPEGYSVSREKKERFSLILESASTNQTSMYLCASSGTSGSFEQFFGPGTRLTVL.

A single count supports this clone. The rearrangement joins TRBV7-6 to TRBJ2-5; D is undetermined. In germline, CDR1 is SGHVS, CDR2 FNYEAQ. CDR3 length: 12 residues. Deletions cut 4 bases from V and 0 bases from J, with 3 bases between. The CDR3 sequence: CASSSYQETQYF. The CDR3 nucleotides are TGTGCCAGCAGCTCCTACCAAGAGACCCAGTACTTC.

The CDR3 coding sequence is TGTGCCTGGGACACTTACAATGAGCAGTTCTTC. Translation: CAWDTYNEQFF. The chain has TRBV30 and TRBJ2-1; D not resolved. Trimming cost V 5 bases and J 4 bases, with 6 bases left between them. Per germline, CDR1 GTSNPN and CDR2 SVGIG (reference sequence). The CDR3 has 11 residues. Based on the CDR3 plus reference TRBV30 and TRBJ2-1, the full variable domain is SQTIHQWPATLVQPVGSPLSLECTVEGTSNPNLYWYRQAAGRGLQLLFYSVGIGQISSEVPQNLSASRPQDRQFILSSKKLLLSDSGFYLCAWDTYNEQFFGPGTRLTVL.

A note on this clone: Mismatch with germline at one junction end may stem from a read error. The chain links TRBV29-1 to TRBJ2-1; 16 bases are shared with TRBD2. The CDR3 totals 16 residues. Germline V gene data show CDR1 as SQVTM and CDR2 as ANQGSEA. This chain's CDR3 is CSVEGTSGRAVYEQFF. CDR3 sequence (DNA): TGCAGCGTAGAAGGGACTAGCGGGAGGGCCGTCTATGAGCAGTTCTTC.